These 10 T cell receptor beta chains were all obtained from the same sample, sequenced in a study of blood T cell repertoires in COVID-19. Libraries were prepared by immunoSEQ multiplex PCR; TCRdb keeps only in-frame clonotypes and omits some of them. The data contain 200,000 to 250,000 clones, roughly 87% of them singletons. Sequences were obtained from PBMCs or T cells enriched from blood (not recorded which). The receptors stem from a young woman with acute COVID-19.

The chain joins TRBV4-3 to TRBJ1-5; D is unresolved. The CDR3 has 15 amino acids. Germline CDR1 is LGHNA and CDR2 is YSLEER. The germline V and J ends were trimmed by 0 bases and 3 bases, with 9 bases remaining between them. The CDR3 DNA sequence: TGCGCCAGCAGCCAAGATGCCAGTACCAATCAGCCCCAGCATTTT. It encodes CASSQDASTNQPQHF.

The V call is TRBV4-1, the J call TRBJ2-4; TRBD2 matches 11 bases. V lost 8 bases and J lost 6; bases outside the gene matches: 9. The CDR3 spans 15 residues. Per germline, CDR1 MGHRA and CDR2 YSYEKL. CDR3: CASGTSGFGGNIQYF. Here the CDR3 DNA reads TGCGCCAGCGGGACTAGCGGCTTTGGTGGAAACATTCAGTACTTC.

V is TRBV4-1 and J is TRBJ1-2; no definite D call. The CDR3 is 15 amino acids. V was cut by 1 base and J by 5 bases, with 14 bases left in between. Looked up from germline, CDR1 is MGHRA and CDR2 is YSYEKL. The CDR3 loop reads CASSQVRGFRYGYTF. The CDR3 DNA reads TGCGCCAGCAGCCAAGTACGAGGGTTCAGGTATGGCTACACCTTC.

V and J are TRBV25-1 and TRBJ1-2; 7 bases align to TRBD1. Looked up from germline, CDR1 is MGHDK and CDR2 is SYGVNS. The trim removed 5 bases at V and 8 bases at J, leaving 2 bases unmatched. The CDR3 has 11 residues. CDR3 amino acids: CASSRGRGYTF. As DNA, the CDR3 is TGTGCCAGCAGTAGGGGGCGGGGCTACACCTTC.

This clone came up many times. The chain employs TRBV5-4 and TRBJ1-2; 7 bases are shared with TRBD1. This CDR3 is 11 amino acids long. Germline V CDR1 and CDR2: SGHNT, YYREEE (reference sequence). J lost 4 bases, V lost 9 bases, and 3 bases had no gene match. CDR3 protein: CAIWDSYGYTF. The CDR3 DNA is TGTGCCATATGGGACAGCTATGGCTACACCTTC.

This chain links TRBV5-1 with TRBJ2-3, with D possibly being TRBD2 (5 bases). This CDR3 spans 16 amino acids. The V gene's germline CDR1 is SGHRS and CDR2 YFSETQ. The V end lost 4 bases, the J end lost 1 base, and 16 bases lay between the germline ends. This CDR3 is CASSLFNAEGTDTQYF. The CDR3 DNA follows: TGCGCCAGCAGCCTCTTCAACGCGGAGGGCACAGATACGCAGTATTTT.

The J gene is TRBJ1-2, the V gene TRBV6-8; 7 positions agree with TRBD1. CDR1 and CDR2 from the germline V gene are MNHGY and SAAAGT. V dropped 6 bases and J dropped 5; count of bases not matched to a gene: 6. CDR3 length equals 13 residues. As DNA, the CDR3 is TGTGCCAGCAGCCGGACAGGAGGATATGGCTACACCTTC. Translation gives CASSRTGGYGYTF.

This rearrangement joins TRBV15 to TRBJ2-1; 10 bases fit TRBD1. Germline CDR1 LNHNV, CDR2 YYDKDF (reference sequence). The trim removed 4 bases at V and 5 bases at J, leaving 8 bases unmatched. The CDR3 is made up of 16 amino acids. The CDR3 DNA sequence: TGTGCCACCAGCAACCATGGGACAGGGGTCCACAATGAGCAGTTCTTC. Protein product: CATSNHGTGVHNEQFF.

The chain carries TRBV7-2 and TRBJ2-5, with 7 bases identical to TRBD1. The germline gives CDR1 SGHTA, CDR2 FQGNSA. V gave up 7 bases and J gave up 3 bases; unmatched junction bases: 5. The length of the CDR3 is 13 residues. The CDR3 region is CASTGQVEETQYF. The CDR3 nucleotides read TGTGCCAGCACCGGACAGGTGGAAGAGACCCAGTACTTC.

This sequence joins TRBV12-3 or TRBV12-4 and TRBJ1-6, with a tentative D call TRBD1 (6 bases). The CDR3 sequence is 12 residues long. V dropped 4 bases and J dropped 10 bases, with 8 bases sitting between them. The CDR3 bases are TGTGCCAGCAGTTCAGGGGAGTCACCCCTCCACTTT. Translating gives CASSSGESPLHF.